This is a list of T cell receptor beta chains from one sample in a study of T cell repertoires in cytomegalovirus infection. TCRdb fed the reads into MiXCR, producing one record per CDR3 protein. This sample carries approximately 1,000,000 distinct CDR3 sequences, 31% of them seen once, and the ten largest clones take 10% to 15%. Their specific antigens are unknown. Sequencing used cultured CD8+ T cells from PBMCs, obtained from culture after CMV antigen stimulation. Receptor source: a human donor in good health (CMV status not recorded). Some clones in this sample may be carry-over from other donors' samples. Each CDR3 is given with its conserved first and last residue. The D gene is left open where the match is weak. Clone size is shown for a subset of rows, as once, few, many or a class of expanded clone.

TRBD2,TRBJ2-5,many,TRBV7-2,CASSLGGGSLETQYF,TGTGCCAGCAGCTTAGGGGGGGGGTCCCTAGAGACCCAGTACTTC
NA,TRBJ2-1,NA,TRBV5-1,CASSLDPGSYNEQFF,TGCGCCAGCAGCTTGGATCCGGGGAGCTACAATGAGCAGTTCTTC
NA,TRBJ2-1,NA,TRBV15,CATSTDAGEQFF,TGTGCCACCAGCACCGATGCGGGTGAGCAGTTCTTC
TRBD2,TRBJ2-1,NA,TRBV7-6,CASSLSTSDNNEQFF,TGTGCCAGCAGCTTGTCGACTAGCGACAACAATGAGCAGTTCTTC
NA,TRBJ1-2,few,TRBV12-3/TRBV12-4,CASSYLHWNYGYTF,TGTGCCAGCAGCTACCTACATTGGAACTATGGCTACACCTTC
NA,TRBJ2-7,few,TRBV5-1,CASSLTAGDEDEQYF,TGCGCCAGCAGTTTGACGGCAGGGGACGAGGACGAGCAGTACTTC
NA,TRBJ2-3,NA,TRBV20-1,CSARGVRSDTQYF,TGCAGTGCTAGAGGGGTGAGATCAGATACGCAGTATTTT
NA,TRBJ2-1,few,TRBV4-2,CASSPSSIGNEQFF,TGTGCCAGCAGCCCCTCATCTATCGGCAATGAGCAGTTCTTC
NA,TRBJ2-4,NA,TRBV10-3,CAITEAQGDIQYF,TGTGCCATCACGGAAGCACAGGGTGACATTCAGTACTTC
NA,TRBJ2-1,few,TRBV19,CASSIDSGNEQFF,TGTGCCAGTAGTATAGACTCAGGGAATGAGCAGTTCTTC
NA,TRBJ1-5,few,TRBV4-2,CASSQEDLSNQPQHF,TGTGCCAGCAGCCAAGAGGACCTTAGCAATCAGCCCCAGCATTTT
NA,TRBJ2-1,NA,TRBV7-9,CASTLQPEQFF,TGTGCCAGCACCCTCCAGCCAGAGCAGTTCTTC
NA,TRBJ1-6,NA,TRBV7-6,CASSLAADYNSPLHF,TGTGCCAGCAGCTTAGCGGCGGATTATAATTCACCCCTCCACTTT
NA,TRBJ2-5,NA,TRBV6-5,CASSYYGAQYF,TGTGCCAGCAGTTACTACGGGGCCCAGTACTTC
NA,TRBJ1-1,few,TRBV7-9,CASSQGQRTANTEAFF,TGTGCCAGCAGCCAGGGGCAACGGACAGCAAACACTGAAGCTTTCTTT
NA,TRBJ1-1,few,TRBV6-5,CASSPGSPNTEAFF,TGTGCCAGCAGCCCCGGGTCCCCGAACACTGAAGCTTTCTTT
TRBD2,TRBJ2-5,many,TRBV12-3/TRBV12-4,CASSHWEGLTQETQYF,TGTGCCAGCAGTCACTGGGAGGGTCTAACCCAAGAGACCCAGTACTTC
TRBD2,TRBJ2-2,NA,TRBV4-3,CASSPSSGNTGELFF,TGCGCCAGCAGCCCCTCTAGCGGGAACACCGGGGAGCTGTTTTTT
NA,TRBJ1-1,NA,TRBV7-9,CASSLAGTIEAFF,TGTGCCAGCAGCTTAGCGGGGACGATCGAAGCTTTCTTT
NA,TRBJ1-2,few,TRBV5-5,CASRAAVRYGYTF,TGTGCCAGCAGGGCGGCCGTTCGCTATGGCTACACCTTC
TRBD1,TRBJ2-3,NA,TRBV5-1,CTSSLAIGGGNTDTQYF,TGCACCAGCAGCTTGGCCATAGGGGGCGGCAACACAGATACGCAGTATTTT
NA,TRBJ2-7,NA,TRBV14,CASSQGQLYEQYF,TGTGCCAGCAGCCAAGGGCAGCTCTACGAGCAGTACTTC
NA,TRBJ2-2,few,TRBV28,CASSLGRRNTGELFF,TGTGCCAGCAGTTTGGGGCGGAGAAACACCGGGGAGCTGTTTTTT
TRBD2,TRBJ2-3,few,TRBV7-8,CASSLRPSGDTQYF,TGTGCCAGCAGCTTAAGGCCTAGCGGAGATACGCAGTATTTT
NA,TRBJ2-3,few,TRBV28,CASVALGTDTQYF,TGTGCCAGCGTCGCCCTAGGCACAGATACGCAGTATTTT
TRBD2,TRBJ2-3,few,TRBV4-2,CASSQERGAGSPYGADTQYF,TGTGCCAGCAGCCAAGAAAGAGGAGCGGGGAGCCCCTACGGGGCAGATACGCAGTATTTT
TRBD1,TRBJ2-5,few,TRBV7-9,CASSSARDRGRKETQYF,TGTGCCAGCAGCTCAGCCCGGGACAGGGGTAGGAAAGAGACCCAGTACTTC
TRBD2,TRBJ2-7,many,TRBV7-8,CASAGVEQYF,TGTGCCAGCGCGGGGGTCGAGCAGTACTTC
NA,TRBJ2-2,few,TRBV12-3/TRBV12-4,CASSFIISGNTGELFF,TGTGCCAGCAGTTTTATAATTAGCGGGAACACCGGGGAGCTGTTTTTT
TRBD2,TRBJ2-2,NA,TRBV7-8,CASSSPGGGGGGELFF,TGTGCCAGCAGCTCCCCGGGGGGGGGGGGCGGCGGGGAGCTGTTTTTT
NA,TRBJ2-1,few,TRBV5-6,CASSLDAEGYNEQFF,TGTGCCAGCAGCTTGGATGCCGAGGGTTACAATGAGCAGTTCTTC
NA,TRBJ2-4,NA,TRBV19,CASSMNGYGTKNIQYF,TGTGCCAGTAGTATGAACGGGTATGGGACCAAAAACATTCAGTACTTC
NA,TRBJ2-1,NA,TRBV2,CASRGGKQFF,TGTGCCAGCAGGGGAGGAAAGCAGTTCTTC
TRBD1,TRBJ1-1,NA,TRBV7-9,CASSPTGGVPKAFF,TGTGCCAGCAGCCCGACAGGGGGCGTCCCCAAAGCTTTCTTT